The clone carrying this TCR beta chain was seen only once. The data are from a study of control samples from healthy donors and cancer patients. TCRdb's copy holds only in-frame clones and misses some; the assay was immunoSEQ multiplex PCR. The repertoire consists of 120,000 or so clones, with approximately 87% occurring once and the leading ten covering 2.9%. This CDR3 is 14 amino acids long. CDR1 and CDR2 from the germline V gene are KGHSH and LQKENI. Trimming pared 0 bases from V and 8 bases from J, leaving 8 bases between. The sequence was obtained from a man aged 60 to 75 in good health. Sequencing was performed on blood. The J gene is TRBJ1-6, the V gene TRBV18; D gene ambiguous. The CDR3 coding sequence is TGTGCCAGCTCACCACCGGAAAGGTATTCACCCCTCCACTTT. The encoded protein is CASSPPERYSPLHF.